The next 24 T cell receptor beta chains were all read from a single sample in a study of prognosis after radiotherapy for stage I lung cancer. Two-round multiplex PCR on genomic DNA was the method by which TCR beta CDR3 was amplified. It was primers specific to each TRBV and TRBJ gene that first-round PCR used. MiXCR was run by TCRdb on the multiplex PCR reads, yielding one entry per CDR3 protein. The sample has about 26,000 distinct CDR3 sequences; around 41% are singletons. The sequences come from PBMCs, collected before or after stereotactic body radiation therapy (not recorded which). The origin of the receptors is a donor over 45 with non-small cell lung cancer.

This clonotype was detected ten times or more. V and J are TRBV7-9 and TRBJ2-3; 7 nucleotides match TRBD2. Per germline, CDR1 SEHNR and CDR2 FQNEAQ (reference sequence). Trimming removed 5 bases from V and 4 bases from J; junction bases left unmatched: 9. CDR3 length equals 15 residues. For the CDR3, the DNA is TGTGCCAGCAGCAGGACTGGCGGGAGTTCAGATACGCAGTATTTT. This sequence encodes CASSRTGGSSDTQYF.

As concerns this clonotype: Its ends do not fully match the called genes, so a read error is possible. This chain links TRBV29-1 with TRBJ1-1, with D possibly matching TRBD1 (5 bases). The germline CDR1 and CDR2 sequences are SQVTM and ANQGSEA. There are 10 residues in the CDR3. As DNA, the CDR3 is TGTAGCGTCCTGACAGTGGAAGCTTTCTTT. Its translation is CSVLTVEAFF.

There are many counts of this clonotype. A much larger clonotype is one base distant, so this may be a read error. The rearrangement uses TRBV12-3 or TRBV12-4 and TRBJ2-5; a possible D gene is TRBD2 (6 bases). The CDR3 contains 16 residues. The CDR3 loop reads CASSPPGPGREETLYF. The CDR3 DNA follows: TGTGCCAGCAGTCCCCCGGGACCGGGAAGGGAGGAGACCCTGTACTTC.

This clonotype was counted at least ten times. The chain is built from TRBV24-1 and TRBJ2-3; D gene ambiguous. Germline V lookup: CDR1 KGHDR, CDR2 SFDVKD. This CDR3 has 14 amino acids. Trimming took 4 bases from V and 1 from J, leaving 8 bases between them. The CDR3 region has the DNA TGTGCCACCAGTGAGGCCGACGGCACAGATACGCAGTATTTT. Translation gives CATSEADGTDTQYF.

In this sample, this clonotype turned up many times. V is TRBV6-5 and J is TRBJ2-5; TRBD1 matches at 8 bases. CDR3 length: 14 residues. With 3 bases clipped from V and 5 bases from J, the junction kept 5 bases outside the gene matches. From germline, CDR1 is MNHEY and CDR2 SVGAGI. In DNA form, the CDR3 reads TGTGCCAGCAGTTATATAAGACAGGGGGAGACCCAGTACTTC. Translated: CASSYIRQGETQYF.

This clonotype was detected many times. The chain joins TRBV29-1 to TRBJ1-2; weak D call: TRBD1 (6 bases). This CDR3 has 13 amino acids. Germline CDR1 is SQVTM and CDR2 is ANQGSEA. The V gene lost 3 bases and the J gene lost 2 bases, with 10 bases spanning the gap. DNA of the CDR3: TGCAGCGTTGATGATAGGGGGAACTATGGCTACACCTTC. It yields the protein CSVDDRGNYGYTF.

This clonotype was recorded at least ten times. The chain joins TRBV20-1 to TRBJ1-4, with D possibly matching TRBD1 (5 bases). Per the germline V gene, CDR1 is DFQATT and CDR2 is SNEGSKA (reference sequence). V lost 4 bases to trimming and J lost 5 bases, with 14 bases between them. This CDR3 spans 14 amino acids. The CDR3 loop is CSATLTAQNEKLFF. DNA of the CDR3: TGCAGTGCTACCCTGACAGCTCAAAATGAAAAACTGTTTTTT.

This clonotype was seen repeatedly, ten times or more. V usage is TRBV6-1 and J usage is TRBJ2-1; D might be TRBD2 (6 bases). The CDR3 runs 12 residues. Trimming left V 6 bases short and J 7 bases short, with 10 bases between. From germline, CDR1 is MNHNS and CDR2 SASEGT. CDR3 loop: CASRMTSNEQFF. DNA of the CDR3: TGTGCCAGCAGGATGACTAGTAATGAGCAGTTCTTC.

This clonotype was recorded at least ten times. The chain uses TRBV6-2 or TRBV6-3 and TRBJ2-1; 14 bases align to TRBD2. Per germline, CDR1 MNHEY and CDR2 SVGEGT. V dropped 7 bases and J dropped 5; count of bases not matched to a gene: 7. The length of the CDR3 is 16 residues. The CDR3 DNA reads TGTGCCAGCACCGACTGGACTAGCGGGGGGAACAATGAGCAGTTCTTC. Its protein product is CASTDWTSGGNNEQFF.

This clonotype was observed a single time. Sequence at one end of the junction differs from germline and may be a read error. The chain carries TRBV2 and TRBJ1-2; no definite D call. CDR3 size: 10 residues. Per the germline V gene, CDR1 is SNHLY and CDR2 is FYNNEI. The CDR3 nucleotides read TGTGCCAGCAGTGGATCTCCTGGACCCTTC. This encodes CASSGSPGPF.

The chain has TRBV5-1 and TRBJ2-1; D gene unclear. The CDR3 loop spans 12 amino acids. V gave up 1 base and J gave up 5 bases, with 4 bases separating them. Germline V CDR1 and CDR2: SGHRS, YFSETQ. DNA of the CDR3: TGCGCCAGCAGCTTGCGAAACAATGAGCAGTTCTTC. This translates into CASSLRNNEQFF. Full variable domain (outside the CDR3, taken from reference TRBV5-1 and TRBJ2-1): KAGVTQTPRYLIKTRGQQVTLSCSPISGHRSVSWYQQTPGQGLQFLFEYFSETQRNKGNFPGRFSGRQFSNSRSEMNVSTLELGDSALYLCASSLRNNEQFFGPGTRLTVL.

CDR3 in DNA: TGCAGTGCTAGAGAGCGTCTGGGAAATTCACCCCTCCACTTT. It codes for CSARERLGNSPLHF. This chain uses TRBV20-1 with TRBJ1-6; D ambiguous. Trimming cost V 0 bases and J 7 bases, with 10 bases left between them. The CDR3 consists of 14 residues. Germline CDR1 and CDR2: DFQATT and SNEGSKA (reference sequence).

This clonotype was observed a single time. CDR3 sequence: CASSTTGGSGYEQYF. The CDR3 nucleotides read TGTGCCAGCAGCACCACAGGGGGCAGTGGGTACGAGCAGTACTTC. The chain recombines TRBV7-2 with TRBJ2-7; 9 nucleotides line up with TRBD1. Germline V gives CDR1 SGHTA, CDR2 FQGNSA. V lost 5 bases, J lost 4 bases, and 9 bases stayed unmatched. The CDR3 is 15 amino acids.

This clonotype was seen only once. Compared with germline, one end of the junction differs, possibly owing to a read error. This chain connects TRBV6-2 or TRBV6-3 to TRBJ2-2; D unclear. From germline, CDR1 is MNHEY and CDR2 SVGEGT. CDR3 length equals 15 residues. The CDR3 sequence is CASKWRRLSTGELFF. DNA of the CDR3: TGTGCCAGCAAATGGCGGCGCTTGTCCACCGGTGAGCTGTTTTTT.

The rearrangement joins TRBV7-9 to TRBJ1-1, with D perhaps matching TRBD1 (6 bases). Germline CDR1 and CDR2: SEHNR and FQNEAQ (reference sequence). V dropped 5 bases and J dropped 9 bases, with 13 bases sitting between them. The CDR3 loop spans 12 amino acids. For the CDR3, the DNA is TGTGCCAGCAGCCAAGCCGGGACACAAGCTTTCTTT. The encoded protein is CASSQAGTQAFF.

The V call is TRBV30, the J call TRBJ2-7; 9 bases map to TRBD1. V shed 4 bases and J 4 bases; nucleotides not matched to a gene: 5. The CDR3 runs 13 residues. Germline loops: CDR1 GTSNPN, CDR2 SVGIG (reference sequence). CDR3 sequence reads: CAWTQGAEYEQYF. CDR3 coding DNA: TGTGCCTGGACACAGGGGGCTGAATACGAGCAGTACTTC.

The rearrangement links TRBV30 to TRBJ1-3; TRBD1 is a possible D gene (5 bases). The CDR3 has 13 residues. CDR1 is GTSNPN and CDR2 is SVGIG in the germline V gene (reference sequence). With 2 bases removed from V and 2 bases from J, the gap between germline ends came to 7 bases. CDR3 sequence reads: CAWSLGPGNTIYF. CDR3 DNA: TGTGCCTGGAGTCTGGGACCTGGAAACACCATATATTTT.

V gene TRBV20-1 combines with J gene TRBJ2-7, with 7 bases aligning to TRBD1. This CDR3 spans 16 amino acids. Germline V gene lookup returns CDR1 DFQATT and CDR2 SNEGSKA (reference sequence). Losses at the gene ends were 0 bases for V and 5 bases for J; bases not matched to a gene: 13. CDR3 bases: TGCAGTGCTAGAGATTTATCGGACAGGACGTCCCACGAGCAGTACTTC. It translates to CSARDLSDRTSHEQYF.

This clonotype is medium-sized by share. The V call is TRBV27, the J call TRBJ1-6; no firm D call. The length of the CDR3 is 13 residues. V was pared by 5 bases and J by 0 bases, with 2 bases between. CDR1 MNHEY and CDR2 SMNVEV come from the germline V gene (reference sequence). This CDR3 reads CASSSSYNSPLHF. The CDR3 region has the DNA TGTGCCAGCAGTAGCTCCTATAATTCACCCCTCCACTTT.

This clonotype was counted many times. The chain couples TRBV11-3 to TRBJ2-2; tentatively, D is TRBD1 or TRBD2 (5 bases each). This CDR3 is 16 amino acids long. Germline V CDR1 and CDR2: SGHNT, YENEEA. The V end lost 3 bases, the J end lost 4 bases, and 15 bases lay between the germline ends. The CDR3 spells CASSLSGARATGELFF. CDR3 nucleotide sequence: TGTGCCAGCAGCTTGTCCGGGGCCAGAGCCACCGGGGAGCTGTTTTTT.

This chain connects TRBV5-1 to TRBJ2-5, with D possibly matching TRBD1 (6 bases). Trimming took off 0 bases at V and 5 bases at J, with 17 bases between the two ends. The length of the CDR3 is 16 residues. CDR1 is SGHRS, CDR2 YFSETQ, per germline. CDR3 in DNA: TGCGCCAGCAGCTTGGGAGGGACACCCCCTGGGGAGACCCAGTACTTC. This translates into CASSLGGTPPGETQYF.

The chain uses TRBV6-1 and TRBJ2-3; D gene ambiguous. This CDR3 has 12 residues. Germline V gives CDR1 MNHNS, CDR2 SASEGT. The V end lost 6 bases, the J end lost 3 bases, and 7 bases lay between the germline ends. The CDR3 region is CASRQVTDTQYF. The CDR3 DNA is TGTGCCAGCAGACAAGTAACAGATACGCAGTATTTT.

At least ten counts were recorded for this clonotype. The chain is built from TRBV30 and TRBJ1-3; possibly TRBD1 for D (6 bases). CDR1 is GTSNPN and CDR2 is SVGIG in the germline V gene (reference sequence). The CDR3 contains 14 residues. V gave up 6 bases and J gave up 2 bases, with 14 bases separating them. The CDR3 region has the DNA TGTGCCTGTCCCGACAGGAACACTGGAAACACCATATATTTT. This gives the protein CACPDRNTGNTIYF.

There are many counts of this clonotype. CDR3 in amino acids: CASFGGQGTGANVLTF. The CDR3 region has the DNA TGTGCCAGCTTTGGCGGACAGGGGACTGGGGCCAACGTCCTGACTTTC. This chain connects TRBV2 to TRBJ2-6, with TRBD1 identical over 9 bases. Germline CDR1 is SNHLY and CDR2 is FYNNEI. This CDR3 is 16 amino acids long. V lost 8 bases and J lost 2; bases outside the gene matches: 7.